The present T cell receptor beta chain was sequenced within a study of T cells in Graves' hyperthyroidism and ophthalmopathy. RNA transcripts gave rise to amplified TCR beta CDR3 regions. The TCR CDR3 first-round RT-PCR relied on the HTBI primer set. From the multiplex PCR reads, TCRdb called clonotypes with MiXCR, one entry per CDR3 protein. The data show 250,000 to 300,000 distinct CDR3 sequences, about an eighth seen once. The CDR3 runs to 15 residues. Germline CDR1 MNHEY, CDR2 SVGEGT. Regarding this clonotype: This may be a read error, as it is one base from a much larger clone.

Patients aged 18 to 65 with hyperthyroidism were newly diagnosed, with duration under 2 months. Uncontrolled infection, other autoimmune disease, pregnancy or lactation excluded patients. The diagnoses drew upon clinical symptoms, serum thyroxine and TRAb, thyroid ultrasound and orbital computed tomography. The sequencing input was blood. This chain links TRBV6-2 or TRBV6-3 with TRBJ2-7, with 9 bases identical to TRBD2. The receptor was derived from a woman aged 40 to 50 with Graves' hyperthyroidism. CDR3 nucleotides: TGTGCCAGCAGTTACTTTAGCGGGAGCAAGTACGAGCGGTACTTC. It translates to CASSYFSGSKYERYF.